This TCR beta chain is from a study of shared clonotypes between healthy human individuals. Germline V gene data show CDR1 as MGHRA and CDR2 as YSYEKL. This CDR3 is 15 amino acids long. The V and J ends lost 1 base and 2 bases respectively, with 12 bases between them. In the original analysis: ImmunoSEQ gave junction-only sequences without quality scores, so filtering differed. Only in-frame clones appear in the TCRdb table, and some are missing; sequencing was by immunoSEQ multiplex PCR. That table supplies the V and J calls and clone size; D and trimming were determined from the DNA. The repertoire consists of nearly 500,000 clones, with 75% to 85% occurring once and the leading ten covering 10% to 15%. Points from the study as a whole: Genetic and exposure-history diversity was limited by the few donors. Apart from blood, nothing was sampled; tissue repertoires likely differ.

A note on this clone: Its antigen is as yet unknown.

The chain combines TRBV4-1 with TRBJ2-7; D ambiguous. Source material: PBMCs. The sequence came from a woman aged 40 to 55 in good health. Some clones in this sample may be carry-over from other donors' samples. CDR3 loop: CASSQVIAGTYEQYF. The DNA for the CDR3 is TGCGCCAGCAGCCAAGTTATCGCCGGTACCTACGAGCAGTACTTC.